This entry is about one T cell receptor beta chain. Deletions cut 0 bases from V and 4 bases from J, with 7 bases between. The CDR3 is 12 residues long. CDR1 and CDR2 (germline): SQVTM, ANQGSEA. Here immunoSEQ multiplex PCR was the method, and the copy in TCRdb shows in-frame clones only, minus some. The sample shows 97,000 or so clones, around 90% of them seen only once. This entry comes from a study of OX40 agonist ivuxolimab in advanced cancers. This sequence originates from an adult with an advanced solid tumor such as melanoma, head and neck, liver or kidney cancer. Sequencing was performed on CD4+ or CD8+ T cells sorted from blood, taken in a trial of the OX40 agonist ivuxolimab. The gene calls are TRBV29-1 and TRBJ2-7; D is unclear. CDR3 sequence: CSVEDRWYEQYF. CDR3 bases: TGCAGCGTTGAAGATCGGTGGTACGAGCAGTACTTC.